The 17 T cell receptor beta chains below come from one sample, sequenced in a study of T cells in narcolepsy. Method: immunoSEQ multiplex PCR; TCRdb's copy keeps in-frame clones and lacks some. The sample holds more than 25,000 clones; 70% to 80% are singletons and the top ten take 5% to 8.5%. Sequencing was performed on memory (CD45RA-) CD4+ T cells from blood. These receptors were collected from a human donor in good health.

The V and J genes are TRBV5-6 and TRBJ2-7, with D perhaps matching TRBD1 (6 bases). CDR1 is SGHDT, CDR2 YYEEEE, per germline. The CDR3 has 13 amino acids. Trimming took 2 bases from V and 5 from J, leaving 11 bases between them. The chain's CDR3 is CASSFRGINEQYF. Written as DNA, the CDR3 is TGTGCCAGCAGCTTCAGGGGAATTAACGAGCAGTACTTC.

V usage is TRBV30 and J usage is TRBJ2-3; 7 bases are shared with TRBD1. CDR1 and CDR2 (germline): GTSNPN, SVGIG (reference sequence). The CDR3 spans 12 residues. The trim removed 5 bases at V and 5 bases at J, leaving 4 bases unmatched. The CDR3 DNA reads TGTGCCTGGGAGACAGGGATAGATACGCAGTATTTT. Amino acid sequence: CAWETGIDTQYF.

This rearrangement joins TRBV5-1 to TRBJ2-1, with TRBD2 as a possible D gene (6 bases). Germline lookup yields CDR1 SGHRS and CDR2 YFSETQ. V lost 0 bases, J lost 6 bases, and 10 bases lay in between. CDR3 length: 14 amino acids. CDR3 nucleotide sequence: TGCGCCAGCAGCTTGGGGGAGGCACTCAATGAGCAGTTCTTC. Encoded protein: CASSLGEALNEQFF.

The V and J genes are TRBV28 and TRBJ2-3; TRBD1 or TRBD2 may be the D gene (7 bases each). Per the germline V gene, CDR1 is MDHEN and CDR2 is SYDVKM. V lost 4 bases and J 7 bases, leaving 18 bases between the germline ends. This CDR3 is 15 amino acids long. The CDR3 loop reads CASSSPQGGSNTQYF. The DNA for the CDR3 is TGTGCCAGCAGTTCCCCCCAGGGGGGGTCTAATACGCAGTATTTT.

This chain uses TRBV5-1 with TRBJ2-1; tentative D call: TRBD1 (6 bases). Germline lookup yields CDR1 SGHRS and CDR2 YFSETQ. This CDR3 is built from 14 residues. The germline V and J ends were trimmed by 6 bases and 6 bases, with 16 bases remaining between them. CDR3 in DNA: TGCGCCAGCATCGACGCCCAGGGGAGCAATGAGCAGTTCTTC. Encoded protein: CASIDAQGSNEQFF.

The CDR3 region has the DNA TGTGCCAGCAGCGTAGGCCAGGGCTATCAGCCCCAGCATTTT. It specifies CASSVGQGYQPQHF. V gene TRBV9 combines with J gene TRBJ1-5; D may be TRBD1 (5 bases). The CDR3 runs 14 residues. V lost 0 bases, J lost 5 bases, and 9 bases lay in between. Germline CDR1 is SGDLS and CDR2 is YYNGEE.

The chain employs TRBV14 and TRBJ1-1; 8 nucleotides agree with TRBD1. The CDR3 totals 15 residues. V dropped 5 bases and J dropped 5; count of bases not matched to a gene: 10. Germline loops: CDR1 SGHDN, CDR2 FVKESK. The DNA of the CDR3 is TGTGCCAGCAGCAGACAGGGGAGTTGGTCTACTGAAGCTTTCTTT. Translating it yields CASSRQGSWSTEAFF.

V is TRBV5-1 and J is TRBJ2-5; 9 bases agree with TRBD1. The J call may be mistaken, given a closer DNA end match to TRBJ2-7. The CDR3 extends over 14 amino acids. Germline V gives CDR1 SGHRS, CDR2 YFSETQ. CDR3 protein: CASSGTGQGYEQYF. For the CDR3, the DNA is TGCGCCAGCAGCGGGACGGGACAGGGATACGAGCAGTACTTC.

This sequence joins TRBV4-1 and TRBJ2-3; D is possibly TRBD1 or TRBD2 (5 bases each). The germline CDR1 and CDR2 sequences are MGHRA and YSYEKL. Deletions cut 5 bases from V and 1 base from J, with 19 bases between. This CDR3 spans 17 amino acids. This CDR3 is CASSSGLLGTGTDTQYF. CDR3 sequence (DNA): TGCGCCAGCAGCTCTGGCCTCCTGGGGACGGGCACAGATACGCAGTATTTT.

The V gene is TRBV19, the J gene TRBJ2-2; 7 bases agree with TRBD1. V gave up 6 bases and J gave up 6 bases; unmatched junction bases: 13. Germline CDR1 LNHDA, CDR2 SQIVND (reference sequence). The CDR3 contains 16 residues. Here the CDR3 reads CASSEHRGKGSGELFF. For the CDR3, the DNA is TGTGCCAGTAGCGAACACAGGGGTAAGGGGTCCGGGGAGCTGTTTTTT.

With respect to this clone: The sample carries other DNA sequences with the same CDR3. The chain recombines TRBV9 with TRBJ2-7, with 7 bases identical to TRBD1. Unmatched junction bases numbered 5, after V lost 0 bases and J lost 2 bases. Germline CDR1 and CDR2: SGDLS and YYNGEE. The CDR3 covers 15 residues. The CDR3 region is CASSVGQGVPYEQYF. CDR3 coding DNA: TGTGCCAGCAGCGTAGGACAGGGTGTCCCCTACGAGCAGTACTTC.

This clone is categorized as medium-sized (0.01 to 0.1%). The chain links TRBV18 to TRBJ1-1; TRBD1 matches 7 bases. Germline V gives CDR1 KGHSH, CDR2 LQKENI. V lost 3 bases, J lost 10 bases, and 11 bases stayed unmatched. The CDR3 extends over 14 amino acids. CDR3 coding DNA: TGTGCCAGCTCACCGGACAGGACCACCACTTCAGCTTTCTTT. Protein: CASSPDRTTTSAFF.

CDR3 in amino acids: CASSVRDRGRNEQFF. In DNA form, the CDR3 reads TGTGCCAGCAGCGTCCGGGACAGGGGGCGCAATGAGCAGTTCTTC. V is TRBV9 and J is TRBJ2-1; 12 nucleotides agree with TRBD1. V was clipped by 2 bases and J by 6 bases; unmatched bases: 3. The germline V gene has CDR1 SGDLS and CDR2 YYNGEE. CDR3 size: 15 residues.

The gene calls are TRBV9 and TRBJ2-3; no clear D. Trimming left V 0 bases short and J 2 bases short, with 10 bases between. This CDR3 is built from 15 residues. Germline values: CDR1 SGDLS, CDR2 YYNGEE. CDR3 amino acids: CASSVARVPTDTQYF. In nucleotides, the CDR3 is TGTGCCAGCAGCGTAGCTAGGGTGCCCACAGATACGCAGTATTTT.

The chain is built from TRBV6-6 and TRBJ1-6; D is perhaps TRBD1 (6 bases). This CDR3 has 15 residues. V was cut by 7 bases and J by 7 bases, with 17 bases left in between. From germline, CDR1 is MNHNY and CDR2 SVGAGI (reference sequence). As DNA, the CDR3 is TGTGCCAGCACCTACGGACAGCACGGAAATTCACCCCTCCACTTT. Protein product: CASTYGQHGNSPLHF.

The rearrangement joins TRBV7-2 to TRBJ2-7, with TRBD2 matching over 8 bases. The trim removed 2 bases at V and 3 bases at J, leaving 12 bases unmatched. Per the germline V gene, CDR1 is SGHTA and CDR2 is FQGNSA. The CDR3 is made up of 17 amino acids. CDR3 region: CASSLTGSAGGGYEQYF. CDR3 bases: TGTGCCAGCAGCTTAACAGGGTCAGCCGGGGGGGGCTACGAGCAGTACTTC. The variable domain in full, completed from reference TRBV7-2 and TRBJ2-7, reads GAGVSQSPSNKVTEKGKDVELRCDPISGHTALYWYRQSLGQGLEFLIYFQGNSAPDKSGLPSDRFSAERTGGSVSTLTIQRTQQEDSAVYLCASSLTGSAGGGYEQYFGPGTRLTVT.

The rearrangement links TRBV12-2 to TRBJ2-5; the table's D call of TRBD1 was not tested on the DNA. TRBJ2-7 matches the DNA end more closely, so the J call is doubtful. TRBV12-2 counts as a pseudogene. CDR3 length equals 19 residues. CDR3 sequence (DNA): TGTGCAAGTCGCCCCCCGCCCAACAGGGAAGCCCAACCCTCCTACGAGCAGTACTTC. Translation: CASRPPPNREAQPSYEQYF.